Listed here are 11 T cell receptor beta chains from one sample, sequenced in a study of blood T cell repertoires in COVID-19. The table came from immunoSEQ multiplex PCR; TCRdb's copy has only in-frame clones and leaves some out. The table includes 80,000 to 100,000 clones, about 85% detected once. The sequenced material came from peripheral blood. These receptors were obtained from a man between 70 and 80 years old with acute or convalescent COVID-19.

This clone occurred a few times. The chain links TRBV27 to TRBJ1-1; TRBD1 is a possible D gene (5 bases). The CDR3 has 14 residues. The germline V gene encodes CDR1 MNHEY and CDR2 SMNVEV (reference sequence). V lost 0 bases, J lost 5 bases, and 10 bases lay in between. The CDR3 sequence is CASSLSRQGTEAFF. In nucleotides, the CDR3 is TGTGCCAGCAGTTTATCACGCCAGGGAACTGAAGCTTTCTTT.

The rearrangement links TRBV19 to TRBJ2-7; TRBD1 aligns across 7 bases. Germline lookup yields CDR1 LNHDA and CDR2 SQIVND (reference sequence). The junction had 5 bases not matched to a gene; V was cut back by 9 bases and J by 0 bases. The length of the CDR3 is 13 residues. The CDR3 nucleotides are TGTGCCAGCCGCGGACAGGACTCCTACGAGCAGTACTTC. Its protein is CASRGQDSYEQYF.

The gene calls are TRBV10-3 and TRBJ2-2; no clear D gene. Germline V lookup: CDR1 ENHRY, CDR2 SYGVKD. The CDR3 is made up of 14 amino acids. V gave up 10 bases and J gave up 5 bases, with 17 bases separating them. CDR3 in amino acids: CASYRGGVTGELFF. In nucleotides, the CDR3 is TGTGCCAGCTACCGCGGCGGTGTTACCGGGGAGCTGTTTTTT.

This chain uses TRBV12-3 or TRBV12-4 with TRBJ1-1; 9 bases match TRBD1. This CDR3 has 13 amino acids. V was pared by 6 bases and J by 11 bases, with 10 bases of the junction left unmatched. CDR3 in DNA: TGTGCCAGCAGACCCGGGACAGGGACTGTTGCTTTCTTT. Its translation: CASRPGTGTVAFF.

The count of this clone is one. The chain links TRBV30 to TRBJ1-1; 7 bases match TRBD1. The CDR3 is made up of 12 amino acids. The germline CDR1 and CDR2 sequences are GTSNPN and SVGIG (reference sequence). The V segment lost 3 bases and the J segment 4 bases; nucleotides outside the gene matches: 2. CDR3 coding DNA: TGTGCCTGGAGACAGGGGACCACTGAAGCTTTCTTT. Translation: CAWRQGTTEAFF.

This chain uses TRBV6-4 with TRBJ2-3; 7 bases are a match to TRBD1. CDR1 and CDR2 from the germline V gene are MRHNA and SNTAGT. CDR3 length equals 14 residues. The trim removed 0 bases at V and 4 bases at J, leaving 1 base unmatched. The CDR3, as DNA: TGTGCCAGCAGTGACTCGCAGGGGGCAGATACGCAGTATTTT. Its protein is CASSDSQGADTQYF.

This clone was counted only a few times. The CDR3 here is CASIRGRDRGQPQHF. CDR3 in DNA: TGTGCCAGCATCCGAGGAAGGGACAGGGGACAGCCCCAGCATTTT. V gene TRBV2 combines with J gene TRBJ1-5; 10 bases agree with TRBD1. This CDR3 spans 15 amino acids. V lost 7 bases to trimming and J lost 7 bases; unmatched junction nucleotides: 10. Per the germline V gene, CDR1 is SNHLY and CDR2 is FYNNEI.

CDR3 residues: CASSYSPGLSNYGYTF. The CDR3 DNA reads as TGTGCCAGCAGTTACTCACCAGGGTTGAGTAACTATGGCTACACCTTC. J is TRBJ1-2 and V is TRBV6-5, with TRBD1 as a possible D gene (5 bases). Germline-derived CDR1 and CDR2 are MNHEY and SVGAGI. This CDR3 spans 16 amino acids. Trimming shortened V by 0 bases and J by 1 base, and 12 bases separated the two germline ends.

This clone was found a few times. This chain connects TRBV5-1 to TRBJ1-4; 9 positions agree with TRBD1. The trim removed 0 bases at V and 7 bases at J, leaving 4 bases unmatched. The CDR3 covers 15 residues. CDR1 and CDR2 (germline): SGHRS, YFSETQ. In DNA, the CDR3 is TGCGCCAGCAGCTTGGAACAGGGGGCGCGTGAAAAACTGTTTTTT. This sequence encodes CASSLEQGAREKLFF.

The chain links TRBV14 to TRBJ2-2, with D maybe TRBD2 (6 bases). V was trimmed by 2 bases and J by 8 bases, leaving 12 bases between them. The V gene's germline CDR1 is SGHDN and CDR2 FVKESK. This CDR3 spans 14 amino acids. The CDR3, as DNA: TGTGCCAGCAGCCAATCGGACTACAGGGGGGAGCTGTTTTTT. Translating gives CASSQSDYRGELFF.

This chain connects TRBV4-2 to TRBJ2-3, with 15 bases lining up with TRBD2. The CDR3 extends over 17 amino acids. V shed 4 bases and J 4 bases; nucleotides not matched to a gene: 6. Per the germline V gene, CDR1 is LGHNA and CDR2 is YNFKEQ. The CDR3 sequence is CASSLQGTSGGPDTQYF. The CDR3 region has the DNA TGTGCCAGCAGCCTACAAGGGACTAGCGGGGGGCCAGATACGCAGTATTTT.